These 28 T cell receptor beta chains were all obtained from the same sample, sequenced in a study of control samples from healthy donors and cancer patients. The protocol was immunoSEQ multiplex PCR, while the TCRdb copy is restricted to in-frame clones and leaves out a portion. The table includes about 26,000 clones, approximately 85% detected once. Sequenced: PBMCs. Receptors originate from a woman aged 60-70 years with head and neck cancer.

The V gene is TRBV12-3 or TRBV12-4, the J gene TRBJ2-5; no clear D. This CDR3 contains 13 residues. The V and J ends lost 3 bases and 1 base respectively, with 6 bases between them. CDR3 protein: CASSLWGQETQYF. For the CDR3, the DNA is TGTGCCAGCAGTTTGTGGGGCCAAGAGACCCAGTACTTC.

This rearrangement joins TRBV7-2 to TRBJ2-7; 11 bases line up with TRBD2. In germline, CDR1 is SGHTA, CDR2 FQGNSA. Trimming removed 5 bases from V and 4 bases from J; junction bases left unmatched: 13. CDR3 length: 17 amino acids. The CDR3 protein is CASSPTGTSGDRYEQYF. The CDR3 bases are TGTGCCAGCAGCCCTACCGGGACTAGCGGAGACCGTTACGAGCAGTACTTC. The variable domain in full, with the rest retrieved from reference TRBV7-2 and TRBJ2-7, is GAGVSQSPSNKVTEKGKDVELRCDPISGHTALYWYRQSLGQGLEFLIYFQGNSAPDKSGLPSDRFSAERTGGSVSTLTIQRTQQEDSAVYLCASSPTGTSGDRYEQYFGPGTRLTVT.

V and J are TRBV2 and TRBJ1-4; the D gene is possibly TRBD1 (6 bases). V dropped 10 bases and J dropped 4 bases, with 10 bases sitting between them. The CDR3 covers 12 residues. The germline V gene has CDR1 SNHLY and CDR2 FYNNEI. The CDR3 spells CAIRGGNEKLFF. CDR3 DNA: TGTGCCATTCGAGGGGGTAATGAAAAACTGTTTTTT. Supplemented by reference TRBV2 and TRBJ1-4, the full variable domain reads EPEVTQTPSHQVTQMGQEVILRCVPISNHLYFYWYRQILGQKVEFLVSFYNNEISEKSEIFDDQFSVERPDGSNFTLKIRSTKLEDSAMYFCAIRGGNEKLFFGSGTQLSVL.

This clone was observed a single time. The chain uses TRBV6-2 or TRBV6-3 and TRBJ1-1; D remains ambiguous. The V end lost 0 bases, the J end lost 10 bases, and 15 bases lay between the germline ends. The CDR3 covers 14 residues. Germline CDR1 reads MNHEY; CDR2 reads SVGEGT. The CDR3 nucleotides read TGTGCCAGCAGTTACTCGATCTTTGTAGGTGTAGCTTTCTTT. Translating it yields CASSYSIFVGVAFF.

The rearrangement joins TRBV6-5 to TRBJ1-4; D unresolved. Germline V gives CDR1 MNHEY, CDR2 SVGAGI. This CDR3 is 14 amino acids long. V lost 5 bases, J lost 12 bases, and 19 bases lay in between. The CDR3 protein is CASSPSGSIGELFF. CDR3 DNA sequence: TGTGCCAGCAGTCCTTCGGGTTCGATTGGAGAACTGTTTTTT.

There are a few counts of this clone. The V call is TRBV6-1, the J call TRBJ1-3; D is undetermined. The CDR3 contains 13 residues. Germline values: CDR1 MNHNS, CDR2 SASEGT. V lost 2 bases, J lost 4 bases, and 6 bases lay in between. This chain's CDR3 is CASSEQVGNTIYF. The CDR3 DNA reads TGTGCCAGCAGTGAACAGGTGGGAAACACCATATATTTT.

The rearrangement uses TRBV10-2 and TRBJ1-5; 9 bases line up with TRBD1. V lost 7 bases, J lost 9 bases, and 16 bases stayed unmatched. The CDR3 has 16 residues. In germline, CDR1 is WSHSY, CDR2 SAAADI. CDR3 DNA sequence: TGCGCCAGCAACCCCCGACAGGGGGATGGGATTTGGCCCCAGCATTTT. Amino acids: CASNPRQGDGIWPQHF.

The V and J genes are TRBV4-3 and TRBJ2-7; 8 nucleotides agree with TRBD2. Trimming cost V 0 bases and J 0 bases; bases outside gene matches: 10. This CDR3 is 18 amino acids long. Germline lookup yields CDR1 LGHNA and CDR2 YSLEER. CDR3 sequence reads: CASSQDLSLAGISYEQYF. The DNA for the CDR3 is TGCGCCAGCAGCCAAGATCTTTCGCTAGCGGGTATCTCCTACGAGCAGTACTTC.

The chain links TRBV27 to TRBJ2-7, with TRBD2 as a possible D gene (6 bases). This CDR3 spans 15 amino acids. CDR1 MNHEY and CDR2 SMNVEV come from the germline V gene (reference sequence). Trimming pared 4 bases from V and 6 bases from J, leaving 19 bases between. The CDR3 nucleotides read TGTGCCAGCAGTTCAGCCGGGACTCGGGTTGGCGAGCAGTACTTC. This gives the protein CASSSAGTRVGEQYF.

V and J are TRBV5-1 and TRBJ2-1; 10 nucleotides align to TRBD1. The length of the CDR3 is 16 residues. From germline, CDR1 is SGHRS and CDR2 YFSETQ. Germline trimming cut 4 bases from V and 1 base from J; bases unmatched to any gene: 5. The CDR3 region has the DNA TGCGCCAGCAGCGGGGGACAGGGGCCATCCTACAATGAGCAGTTCTTC. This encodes CASSGGQGPSYNEQFF.

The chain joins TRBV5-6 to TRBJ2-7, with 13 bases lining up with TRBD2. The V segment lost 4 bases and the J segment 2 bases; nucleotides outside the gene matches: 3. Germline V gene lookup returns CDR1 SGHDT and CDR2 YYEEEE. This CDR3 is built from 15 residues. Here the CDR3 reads CASSRLAGGTYEQYF. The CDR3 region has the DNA TGTGCCAGCAGCCGACTAGCGGGGGGAACCTACGAGCAGTACTTC.

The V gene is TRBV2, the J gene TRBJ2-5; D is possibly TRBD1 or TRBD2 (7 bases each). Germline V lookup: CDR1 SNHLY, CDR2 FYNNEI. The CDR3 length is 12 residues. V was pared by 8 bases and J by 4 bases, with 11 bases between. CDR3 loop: CASDREGETQYF. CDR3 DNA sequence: TGTGCCAGCGACAGGGAGGGAGAGACCCAGTACTTC.

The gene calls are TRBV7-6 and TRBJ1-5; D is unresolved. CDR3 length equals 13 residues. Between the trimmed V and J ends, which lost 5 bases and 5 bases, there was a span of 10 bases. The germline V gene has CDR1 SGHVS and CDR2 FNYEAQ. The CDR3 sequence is CASSARFDQPQHF. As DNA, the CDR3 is TGTGCCAGCAGCGCCAGATTCGATCAGCCCCAGCATTTT.

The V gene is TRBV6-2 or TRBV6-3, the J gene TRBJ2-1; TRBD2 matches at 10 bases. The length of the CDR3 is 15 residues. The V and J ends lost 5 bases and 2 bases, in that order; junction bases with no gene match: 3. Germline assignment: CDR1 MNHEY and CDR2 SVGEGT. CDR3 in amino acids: CASSPTSGPYNEQFF. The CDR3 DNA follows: TGTGCCAGCAGTCCGACTAGCGGGCCCTACAATGAGCAGTTCTTC.

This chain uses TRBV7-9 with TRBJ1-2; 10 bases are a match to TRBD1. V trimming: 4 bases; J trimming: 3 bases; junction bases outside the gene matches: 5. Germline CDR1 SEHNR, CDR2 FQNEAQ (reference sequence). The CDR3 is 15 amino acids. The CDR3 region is CASSSSTGGDYGYTF. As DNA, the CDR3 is TGTGCCAGCAGCTCCTCGACAGGGGGCGACTATGGCTACACCTTC.

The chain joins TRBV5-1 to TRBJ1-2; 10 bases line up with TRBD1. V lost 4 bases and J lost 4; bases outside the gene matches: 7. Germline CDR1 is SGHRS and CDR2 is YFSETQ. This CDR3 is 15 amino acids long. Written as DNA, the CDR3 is TGCGCCAGCAGCCCGGGACAGGGGTTCTCCTATGGCTACACCTTC. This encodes CASSPGQGFSYGYTF.

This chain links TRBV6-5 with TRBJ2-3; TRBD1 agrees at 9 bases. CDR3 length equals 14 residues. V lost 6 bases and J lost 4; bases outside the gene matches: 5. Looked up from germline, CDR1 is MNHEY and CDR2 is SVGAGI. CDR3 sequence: CASRTGTGSDTQYF. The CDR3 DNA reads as TGTGCCAGCAGAACCGGGACAGGGTCAGATACGCAGTATTTT.

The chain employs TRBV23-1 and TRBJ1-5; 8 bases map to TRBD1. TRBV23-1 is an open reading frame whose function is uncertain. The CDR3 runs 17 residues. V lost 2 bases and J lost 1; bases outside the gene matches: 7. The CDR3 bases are TGCGCCAGCAGTCAAATCGGACAGGGTAGGAGCAATCAGCCCCAGCATTTT. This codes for CASSQIGQGRSNQPQHF.

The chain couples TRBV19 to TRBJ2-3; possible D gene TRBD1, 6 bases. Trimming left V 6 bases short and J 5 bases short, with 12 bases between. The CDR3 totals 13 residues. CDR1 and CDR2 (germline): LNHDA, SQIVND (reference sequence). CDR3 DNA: TGTGCCAGTAGCAGGGGATGGAGAGATACGCAGTATTTT. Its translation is CASSRGWRDTQYF. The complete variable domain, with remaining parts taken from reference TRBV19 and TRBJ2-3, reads DGGITQSPKYLFRKEGQNVTLSCEQNLNHDAMYWYRQDPGQGLRLIYYSQIVNDFQKGDIAEGYSVSREKKESFPLTVTSAQKNPTAFYLCASSRGWRDTQYFGPGTRLTVL.

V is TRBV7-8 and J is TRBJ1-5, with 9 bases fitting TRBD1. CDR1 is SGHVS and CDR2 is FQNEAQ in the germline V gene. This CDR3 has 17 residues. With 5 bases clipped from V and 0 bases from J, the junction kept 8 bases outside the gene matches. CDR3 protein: CASSQGPQGASNQPQHF. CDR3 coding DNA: TGTGCCAGCAGCCAAGGGCCACAGGGGGCTAGCAATCAGCCCCAGCATTTT. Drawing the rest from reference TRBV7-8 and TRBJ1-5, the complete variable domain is GAGVSQSPRYKVAKRGQDVALRCDPISGHVSLFWYQQALGQGPEFLTYFQNEAQLDKSGLPSDRFFAERPEGSVSTLKIQRTQQEDSAVYLCASSQGPQGASNQPQHFGDGTRLSIL.

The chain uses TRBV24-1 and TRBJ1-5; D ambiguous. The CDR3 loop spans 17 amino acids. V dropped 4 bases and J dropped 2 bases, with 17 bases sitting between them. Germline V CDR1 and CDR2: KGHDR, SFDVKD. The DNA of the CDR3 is TGTGCCACCAGTGACCCCTCTCGAGGTTCGGGCAATCAGCCCCAGCATTTT. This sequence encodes CATSDPSRGSGNQPQHF.

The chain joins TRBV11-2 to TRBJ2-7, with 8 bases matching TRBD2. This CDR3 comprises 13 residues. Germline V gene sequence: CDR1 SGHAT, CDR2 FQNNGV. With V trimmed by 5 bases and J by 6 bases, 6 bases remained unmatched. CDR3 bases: TGTGCCAGCAGCCGAGGACTAGCAGGCGAGCAGTACTTC. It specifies CASSRGLAGEQYF.

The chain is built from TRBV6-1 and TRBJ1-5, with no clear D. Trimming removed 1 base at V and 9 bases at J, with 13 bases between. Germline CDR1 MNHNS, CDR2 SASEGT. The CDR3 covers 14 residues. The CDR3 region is CASSEERGDGPQHF. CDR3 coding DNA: TGTGCCAGCAGTGAAGAACGGGGAGATGGGCCCCAGCATTTT.

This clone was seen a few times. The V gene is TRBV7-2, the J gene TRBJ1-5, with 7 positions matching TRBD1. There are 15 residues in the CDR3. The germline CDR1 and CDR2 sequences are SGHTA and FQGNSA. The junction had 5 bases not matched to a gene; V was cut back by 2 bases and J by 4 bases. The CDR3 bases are TGTGCCAGCAGCTTATTCCAGGGGGTTAATCAGCCCCAGCATTTT. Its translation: CASSLFQGVNQPQHF.

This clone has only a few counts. CDR3 sequence (DNA): TGTGCCAGCAGGACCCGGACTAGCGGGAGATACGAGCAGTACTTC. Protein sequence: CASRTRTSGRYEQYF. This chain links TRBV6-5 with TRBJ2-7; 13 bases align to TRBD2. Germline lookup yields CDR1 MNHEY and CDR2 SVGAGI. J was trimmed by 4 bases and V by 6 bases; bases with no gene match: 6. The CDR3 totals 15 residues.

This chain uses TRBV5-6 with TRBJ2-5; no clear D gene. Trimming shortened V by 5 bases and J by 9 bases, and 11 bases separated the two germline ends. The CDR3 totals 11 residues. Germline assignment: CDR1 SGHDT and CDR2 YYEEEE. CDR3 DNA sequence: TGTGCCAGCAGTACCGGGTCGGCCCAGTACTTC. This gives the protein CASSTGSAQYF.

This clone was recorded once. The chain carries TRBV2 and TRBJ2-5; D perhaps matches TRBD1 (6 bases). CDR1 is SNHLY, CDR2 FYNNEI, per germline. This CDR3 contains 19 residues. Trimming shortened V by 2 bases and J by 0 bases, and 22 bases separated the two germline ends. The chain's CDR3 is CASSEPVFTGPGYQETQYF. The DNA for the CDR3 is TGTGCCAGCAGTGAACCGGTTTTTACAGGGCCGGGGTACCAAGAGACCCAGTACTTC.

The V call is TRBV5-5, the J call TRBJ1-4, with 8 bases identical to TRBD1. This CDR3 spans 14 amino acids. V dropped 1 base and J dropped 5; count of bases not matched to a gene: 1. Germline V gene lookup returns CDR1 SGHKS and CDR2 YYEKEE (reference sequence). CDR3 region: CASSLRQGNEKLFF. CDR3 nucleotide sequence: TGTGCCAGCAGCTTGAGACAGGGGAATGAAAAACTGTTTTTT.